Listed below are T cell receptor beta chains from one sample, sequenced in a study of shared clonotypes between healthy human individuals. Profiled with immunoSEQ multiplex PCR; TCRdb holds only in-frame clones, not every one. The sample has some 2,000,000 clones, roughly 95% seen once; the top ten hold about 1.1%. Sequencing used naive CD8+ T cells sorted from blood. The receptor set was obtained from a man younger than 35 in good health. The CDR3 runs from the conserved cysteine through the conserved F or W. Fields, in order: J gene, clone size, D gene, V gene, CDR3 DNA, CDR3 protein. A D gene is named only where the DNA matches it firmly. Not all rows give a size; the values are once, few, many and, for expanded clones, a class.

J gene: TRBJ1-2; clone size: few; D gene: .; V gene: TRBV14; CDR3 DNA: TGTGCCAGCAGCCACCGCATGTCTGGAAAGACCTATGGCTACACCTTC; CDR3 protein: CASSHRMSGKTYGYTF
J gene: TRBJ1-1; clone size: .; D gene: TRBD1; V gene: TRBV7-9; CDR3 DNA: TGTGCCAGCAGCTCGGACAGGTCTTACGCTGAAGCTTTCTTT; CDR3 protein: CASSSDRSYAEAFF
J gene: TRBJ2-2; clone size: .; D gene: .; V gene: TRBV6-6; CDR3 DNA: TGTGCCAGCAGTTACTCTAGGGACACCGGGGAGCTGTTTTTT; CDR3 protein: CASSYSRDTGELFF
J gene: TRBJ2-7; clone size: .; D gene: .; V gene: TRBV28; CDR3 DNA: TGTGCCAGCAACACCGGGGGTAGCTCCTACGAGCAGTACTTC; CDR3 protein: CASNTGGSSYEQYF
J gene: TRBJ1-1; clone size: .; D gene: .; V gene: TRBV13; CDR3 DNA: TGTGCCAGCAGCAAAAGGACAGTGCAACACACTGAAGCTTTCTTT; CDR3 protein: CASSKRTVQHTEAFF
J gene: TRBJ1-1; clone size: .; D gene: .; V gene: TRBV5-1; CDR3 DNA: TGCGCCAGCAGCCCGCAAAGCGGGACCATGAACACTGAAGCTTTCTTT; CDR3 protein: CASSPQSGTMNTEAFF
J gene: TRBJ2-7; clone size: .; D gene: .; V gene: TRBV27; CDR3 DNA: TGTGCCAGCAGTTTGGTAGGGGCTTACGAGCAGTACTTC; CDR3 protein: CASSLVGAYEQYF
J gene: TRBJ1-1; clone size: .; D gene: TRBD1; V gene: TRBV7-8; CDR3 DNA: TGTGCCAGCAGCTTACTGACAGGGTTTGACACTGAAGCTTTCTTT; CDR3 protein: CASSLLTGFDTEAFF
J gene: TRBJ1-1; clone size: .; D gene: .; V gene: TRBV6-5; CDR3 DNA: TGTGCCAGCAGTCCCTTACCGAACACTGAAGCTTTCTTT; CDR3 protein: CASSPLPNTEAFF
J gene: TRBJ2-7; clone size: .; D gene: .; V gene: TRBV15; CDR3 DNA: TGTGCCACCAGCAGATCAGGCAACCCCTCCTACGAGCAGTACTTC; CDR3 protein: CATSRSGNPSYEQYF
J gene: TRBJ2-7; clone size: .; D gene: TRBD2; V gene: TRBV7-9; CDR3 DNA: TGTGCCAGCAGCTTAGACGGCGGGGGTTCCTACGAGCAGTACTTC; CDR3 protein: CASSLDGGGSYEQYF
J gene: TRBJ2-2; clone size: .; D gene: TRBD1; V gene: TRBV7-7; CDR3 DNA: TGTGCTAGCAGCGAAACAGGGGGAGATACCGGGGAGCTGTTTTTT; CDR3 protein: CASSETGGDTGELFF
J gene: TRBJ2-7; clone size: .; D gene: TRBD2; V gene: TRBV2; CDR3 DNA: TGTGCCAGCAGTGATAGGACTAGCGGGAGCTGGGAGCAGTACTTC; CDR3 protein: CASSDRTSGSWEQYF
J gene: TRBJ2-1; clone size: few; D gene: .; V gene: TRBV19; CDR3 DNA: TGTGCCAGTAGTCATGACCGGGCTGAGCAGTTCTTC; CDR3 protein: CASSHDRAEQFF
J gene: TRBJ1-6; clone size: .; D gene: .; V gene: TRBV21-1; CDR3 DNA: TGTGCCAGCAGCTCCCGGATCTCCTATAATTCACCCCTCCACTTT; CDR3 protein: CASSSRISYNSPLHF
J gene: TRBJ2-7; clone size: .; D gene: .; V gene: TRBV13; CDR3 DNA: TGTGCCAGCAGCTTAGGTGGGGTAGGCGAGCAGTACTTC; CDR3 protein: CASSLGGVGEQYF
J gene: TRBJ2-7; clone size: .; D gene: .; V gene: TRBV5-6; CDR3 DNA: TGTGCCAGCAGCTTGGGGACCGGGTTTTCCCTCTACGAGCAGTACTTC; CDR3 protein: CASSLGTGFSLYEQYF
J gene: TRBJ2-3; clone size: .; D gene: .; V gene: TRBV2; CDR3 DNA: TGTGCCAGCAGCCCCACAGATACGCAGTATTTT; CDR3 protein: CASSPTDTQYF